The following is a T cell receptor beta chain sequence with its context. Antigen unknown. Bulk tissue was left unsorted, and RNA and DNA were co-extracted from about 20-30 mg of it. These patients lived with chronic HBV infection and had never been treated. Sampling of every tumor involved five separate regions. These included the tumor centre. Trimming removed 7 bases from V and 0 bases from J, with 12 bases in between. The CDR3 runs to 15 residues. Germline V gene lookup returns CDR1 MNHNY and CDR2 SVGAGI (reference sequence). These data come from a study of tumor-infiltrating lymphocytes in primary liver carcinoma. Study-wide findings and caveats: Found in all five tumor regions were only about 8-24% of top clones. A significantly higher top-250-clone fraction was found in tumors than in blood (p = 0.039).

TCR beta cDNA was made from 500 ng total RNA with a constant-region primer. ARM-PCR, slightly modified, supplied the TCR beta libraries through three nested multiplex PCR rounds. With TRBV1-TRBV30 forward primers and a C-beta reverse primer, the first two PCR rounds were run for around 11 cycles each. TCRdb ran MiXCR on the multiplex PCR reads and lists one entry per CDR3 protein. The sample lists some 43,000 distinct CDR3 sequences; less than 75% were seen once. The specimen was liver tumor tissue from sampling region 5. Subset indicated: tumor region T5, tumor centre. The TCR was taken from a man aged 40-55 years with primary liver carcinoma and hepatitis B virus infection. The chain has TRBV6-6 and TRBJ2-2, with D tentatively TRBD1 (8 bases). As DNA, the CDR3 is TGTGCCAGCACTACAGGGGGGGCGAACACCGGGGAGCTGTTTTTT. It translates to CASTTGGANTGELFF.